One and the same sample provided the 28 T cell receptor beta chains below, sequenced in a study of cytomegalovirus exposure and HLA in healthy donors. Some clones are missing from TCRdb's copy, which holds only in-frame ones; the method was immunoSEQ multiplex PCR. The sample lists some 120,000 clones; around 96% were seen once. Sequenced sample: PBMCs. All receptors derive from a man between 18 and 35 years old in good health and CMV-seronegative.

The chain combines TRBV27 with TRBJ2-1, with 8 bases fitting TRBD1. V gave up 4 bases and J gave up 6 bases; unmatched junction bases: 5. This CDR3 has 14 residues. In germline, CDR1 is MNHEY, CDR2 SMNVEV (reference sequence). The CDR3 reads CASSSGQGRNEQFF. DNA of the CDR3: TGTGCCAGCAGTTCCGGACAGGGTCGCAATGAGCAGTTCTTC.

The chain uses TRBV28 and TRBJ2-7; TRBD2 might be the D (5 bases). This CDR3 is 13 amino acids long. Germline assignment: CDR1 MDHEN and CDR2 SYDVKM. The V end was cut by 6 bases, the J end by 7 bases, with 16 bases between. In DNA, the CDR3 is TGTGCCAGCAGCCCCCCCGCGACGGGGGAGCAGTACTTC. This encodes CASSPPATGEQYF.

The rearrangement links TRBV14 to TRBJ2-1, with 8 bases fitting TRBD2. Germline CDR1 SGHDN, CDR2 FVKESK. The CDR3 totals 18 residues. V was clipped by 5 bases and J by 0 bases; unmatched bases: 12. Written as DNA, the CDR3 is TGTGCCAGCAGCGTCGCCGTCGGACTAGCCGGCTCCTACAATGAGCAGTTCTTC. It codes for CASSVAVGLAGSYNEQFF.

The CDR3 sequence is CASSVPTGYEQYF. The DNA of the CDR3 is TGTGCCAGCAGTGTACCGACAGGGTACGAGCAGTACTTC. The chain recombines TRBV6-1 with TRBJ2-7, with 7 bases identical to TRBD1. Germline V gives CDR1 MNHNS, CDR2 SASEGT. The CDR3 contains 13 residues. V trimming: 4 bases; J trimming: 4 bases; junction bases outside the gene matches: 4.

The chain uses TRBV29-1 and TRBJ2-7, with 10 bases identical to TRBD2. CDR3 size: 13 residues. Losses at the gene ends were 6 bases for V and 4 bases for J; bases not matched to a gene: 6. Germline assignment: CDR1 SQVTM and CDR2 ANQGSEA. CDR3 sequence (DNA): TGCAGCGTGAACGGGACTAGCGCTTACGAGCAGTACTTC. It translates to CSVNGTSAYEQYF.

The chain combines TRBV6-5 with TRBJ1-1; TRBD1 might be the D (6 bases). The germline CDR1 and CDR2 sequences are MNHEY and SVGAGI. V was cut by 0 bases and J by 5 bases, with 13 bases left in between. The CDR3 has 15 residues. The CDR3 protein is CASSYSTGWRTEAFF. In DNA, the CDR3 is TGTGCCAGCAGTTACTCGACAGGTTGGCGGACTGAAGCTTTCTTT.

The chain is built from TRBV9 and TRBJ1-2; possibly TRBD1 for D (5 bases). Trimming removed 4 bases at V and 5 bases at J, with 21 bases between. Germline V gene data show CDR1 as SGDLS and CDR2 as YYNGEE. The length of the CDR3 is 16 residues. The DNA of the CDR3 is TGTGCCAGCAGCCTCCGGGGGGAAGGGTCGCTGTATGGCTACACCTTC. As protein: CASSLRGEGSLYGYTF. Variable domain in full (rest from reference TRBV9 and TRBJ1-2): DSGVTQTPKHLITATGQRVTLRCSPRSGDLSVYWYQQSLDQGLQFLIQYYNGEERAKGNILERFSAQQFPDLHSELNLSSLELGDSALYFCASSLRGEGSLYGYTFGSGTRLTVV.

The genes are TRBV18 and TRBJ2-7; tentatively, D is TRBD1 (5 bases). Germline loops: CDR1 KGHSH, CDR2 LQKENI. The CDR3 extends over 15 amino acids. Trimming pared 3 bases from V and 2 bases from J, leaving 14 bases between. The chain's CDR3 is CASSPVAGHTYEQYF. CDR3 coding DNA: TGTGCCAGCTCACCCGTGGCAGGGCATACCTACGAGCAGTACTTC.

This clone has more than one count but fewer than ten. The chain carries TRBV15 and TRBJ2-2; 7 bases match TRBD1. The germline V gene encodes CDR1 LNHNV and CDR2 YYDKDF (reference sequence). This CDR3 is 15 amino acids long. Trimming cost V 5 bases and J 3 bases; bases outside gene matches: 6. This CDR3 is CATSSGQGDTGELFF. The CDR3 DNA reads TGTGCCACCAGCTCGGGGCAGGGGGACACCGGGGAGCTGTTTTTT.

The chain uses TRBV19 and TRBJ1-2; the D gene is possibly TRBD1 (5 bases). The germline V gene encodes CDR1 LNHDA and CDR2 SQIVND (reference sequence). The CDR3 covers 13 residues. Trimming removed 6 bases at V and 7 bases at J, with 15 bases between. The CDR3, as DNA: TGTGCCAGTAGCCCATCCCGGGGGGGTGGCTACACCTTC. The encoded protein is CASSPSRGGGYTF.

This clone showed up just once. The V gene is TRBV18, the J gene TRBJ2-5; D is possibly TRBD1 (6 bases). The CDR3 is 14 amino acids. Between the trimmed V and J ends, which lost 6 bases and 2 bases, there was a span of 13 bases. CDR1 is KGHSH, CDR2 LQKENI, per germline. For the CDR3, the DNA is TGTGCCAGCTCGCTATTTGACAGGCAAGAGACCCAGTACTTC. Translation: CASSLFDRQETQYF. The entire variable domain, with the rest obtained from reference TRBV18 and TRBJ2-5, is as follows: NAGVMQNPRHLVRRRGQEARLRCSPMKGHSHVYWYRQLPEEGLKFMVYLQKENIIDESGMPKERFSAEFPKEGPSILRIQQVVRGDSAAYFCASSLFDRQETQYFGPGTRLLVL.

The V call is TRBV27, the J call TRBJ2-7, with D perhaps TRBD2 (6 bases). Germline values: CDR1 MNHEY, CDR2 SMNVEV (reference sequence). There are 14 residues in the CDR3. V dropped 2 bases and J dropped 0 bases, with 8 bases sitting between them. The CDR3 here is CASSLGTYSYEQYF. The CDR3 nucleotides are TGTGCCAGCAGTTTAGGGACTTACTCCTACGAGCAGTACTTC.

V gene TRBV5-4 combines with J gene TRBJ2-1, with D unclear. CDR1 and CDR2 from the germline V gene are SGHNT and YYREEE (reference sequence). The CDR3 sequence is 13 residues long. Trimming pared 1 base from V and 6 bases from J, leaving 8 bases between. CDR3 amino acids: CASSLNGGNEQFF. CDR3 in DNA: TGTGCCAGCAGCTTGAACGGTGGCAATGAGCAGTTCTTC.

The chain is built from TRBV19 and TRBJ2-7; 9 bases are shared with TRBD1. The CDR3 sequence is 14 residues long. J was trimmed by 5 bases and V by 5 bases; bases with no gene match: 7. CDR1 is LNHDA and CDR2 is SQIVND in the germline V gene (reference sequence). This CDR3 reads CASSRQGGLNEQYF. The CDR3 coding sequence is TGTGCCAGTAGTCGACAGGGGGGATTGAACGAGCAGTACTTC. The variable domain in full, completed from reference TRBV19 and TRBJ2-7, reads DGGITQSPKYLFRKEGQNVTLSCEQNLNHDAMYWYRQDPGQGLRLIYYSQIVNDFQKGDIAEGYSVSREKKESFPLTVTSAQKNPTAFYLCASSRQGGLNEQYFGPGTRLTVT.

The chain joins TRBV28 to TRBJ2-7, with TRBD1 matching over 7 bases. The CDR3 runs 12 residues. The V and J ends lost 3 bases and 4 bases, in that order; junction bases with no gene match: 0. The germline V gene has CDR1 MDHEN and CDR2 SYDVKM. The CDR3 spells CASSLGQYEQYF. The CDR3 DNA reads TGTGCCAGCAGTTTGGGACAGTACGAGCAGTACTTC.

The gene calls are TRBV5-6 and TRBJ2-3; 10 positions agree with TRBD2. V shed 4 bases, J shed 2 bases, and the junction held 4 bases outside the gene matches. The CDR3 consists of 15 residues. From germline, CDR1 is SGHDT and CDR2 YYEEEE. The CDR3 spells CASSPGLADTDTQYF. CDR3 nucleotide sequence: TGTGCCAGCAGCCCTGGACTAGCGGACACAGATACGCAGTATTTT.

V gene TRBV5-6 combines with J gene TRBJ1-2; D is unresolved. Germline CDR1 reads SGHDT; CDR2 reads YYEEEE. The CDR3 loop spans 13 amino acids. V lost 4 bases, J lost 5 bases, and 12 bases lay in between. The CDR3 nucleotides are TGTGCCAGCAGCCTGGGGTCCTATTATGGCTACACCTTC. The encoded protein is CASSLGSYYGYTF.

The V and J genes are TRBV7-9 and TRBJ1-1; D gene uncertain. This CDR3 contains 13 residues. Looked up from germline, CDR1 is SEHNR and CDR2 is FQNEAQ (reference sequence). The V gene lost 1 base and the J gene lost 0 bases, with 3 bases spanning the gap. CDR3 residues: CASSLVMNTEAFF. The CDR3 region has the DNA TGTGCCAGCAGCTTAGTAATGAACACTGAAGCTTTCTTT. The whole variable domain, filled in from reference TRBV7-9 and TRBJ1-1, reads DTGVSQNPRHKITKRGQNVTFRCDPISEHNRLYWYRQTLGQGPEFLTYFQNEAQLEKSRLLSDRFSAERPKGSFSTLEIQRTEQGDSAMYLCASSLVMNTEAFFGQGTRLTVV.

The chain couples TRBV6-5 to TRBJ1-1; D unresolved. Germline CDR1 is MNHEY and CDR2 is SVGAGI. Between the trimmed V and J ends, which lost 5 bases and 1 base, there was a span of 8 bases. The CDR3 runs 13 residues. CDR3: CASSKSKNTEAFF. CDR3 coding DNA: TGTGCCAGCAGTAAGAGCAAGAACACTGAAGCTTTCTTT.

The rearrangement joins TRBV10-2 to TRBJ2-7; 8 nucleotides agree with TRBD1. V was pared by 6 bases and J by 4 bases, with 8 bases of the junction left unmatched. CDR1 and CDR2 from the germline V gene are WSHSY and SAAADI. This CDR3 region has 14 residues. The CDR3 coding sequence is TGCGCCAGCAGCAAGGGACAGGCCCCATACGAGCAGTACTTC. Translating gives CASSKGQAPYEQYF.

The V call is TRBV28, the J call TRBJ1-5; TRBD1 might be the D (6 bases). CDR1 and CDR2 (germline): MDHEN, SYDVKM. The CDR3 length is 15 residues. V was trimmed by 2 bases and J by 0 bases, leaving 8 bases between them. DNA of the CDR3: TGTGCCAGCAGTTTAGGGGACACTAGCAATCAGCCCCAGCATTTT. This translates into CASSLGDTSNQPQHF.

The chain joins TRBV11-3 to TRBJ2-7, with 7 bases that match TRBD1. This CDR3 is built from 17 residues. The junction had 11 bases not matched to a gene; V was cut back by 1 base and J by 2 bases. The germline CDR1 and CDR2 sequences are SGHNT and YENEEA. CDR3 in amino acids: CASSLGPRTGKAYEQYF. The CDR3 DNA reads TGTGCCAGCAGCTTAGGTCCTCGGACAGGTAAAGCCTACGAGCAGTACTTC. Complete variable domain (other parts from reference TRBV11-3 and TRBJ2-7): EAGVVQSPRYKIIEKKQPVAFWCNPISGHNTLYWYLQNLGQGPELLIRYENEEAVDDSQLPKDRFSAERLKGVDSTLKIQPAELGDSAVYLCASSLGPRTGKAYEQYFGPGTRLTVT.

This sequence joins TRBV2 and TRBJ1-2; 9 bases align to TRBD1. CDR1 is SNHLY and CDR2 is FYNNEI in the germline V gene. V trimming: 6 bases; J trimming: 7 bases; junction bases outside the gene matches: 6. The CDR3 runs 13 residues. As DNA, the CDR3 is TGTGCCAGCAGGAACAGGGGGCAGGGTGGCTACACCTTC. Translating gives CASRNRGQGGYTF.

CDR3 nucleotide sequence: TGTGCCTGGAGCATCCAAGAGACCCAGTACTTC. This encodes CAWSIQETQYF. The rearrangement links TRBV30 to TRBJ2-5; unclear D gene. Per germline, CDR1 GTSNPN and CDR2 SVGIG (reference sequence). V was cut by 3 bases and J by 1 base, with 3 bases left in between. The CDR3 extends over 11 amino acids. Full variable domain (rest looked up from reference TRBV30 and TRBJ2-5): SQTIHQWPATLVQPVGSPLSLECTVEGTSNPNLYWYRQAAGRGLQLLFYSVGIGQISSEVPQNLSASRPQDRQFILSSKKLLLSDSGFYLCAWSIQETQYFGPGTRLLVL.

As concerns this clone: A read error may produce the germline difference seen at one junction end. CDR3 sequence reads: CASSQGQEINF. The CDR3, as DNA: TGTGCCAGCAGTCAAGGACAGGAAATAAATTTT. The chain links TRBV6-5 to TRBJ1-3; 7 nucleotides match TRBD1. Germline CDR1 reads MNHEY; CDR2 reads SVGAGI. The CDR3 spans 11 residues.

V gene TRBV28 combines with J gene TRBJ1-5, with D unclear. The CDR3 length is 15 residues. Trimming cost V 4 bases and J 0 bases, with 10 bases left between them. CDR1 is MDHEN, CDR2 SYDVKM, per germline. Here the CDR3 DNA reads TGTGCCAGCAGTTCTCTGACTTATAGCAATCAGCCCCAGCATTTT. This codes for CASSSLTYSNQPQHF.

The chain is built from TRBV27 and TRBJ2-3; 13 bases align to TRBD2. The CDR3 is 15 amino acids. From germline, CDR1 is MNHEY and CDR2 SMNVEV (reference sequence). V shed 6 bases and J 6 bases; nucleotides not matched to a gene: 6. The CDR3 DNA follows: TGTGCCAGCAGAAGAGGACTAGCGGGAGCGGATACGCAGTATTTT. Translation: CASRRGLAGADTQYF.

The chain has TRBV14 and TRBJ2-3; tentative D call: TRBD2 (6 bases). The germline V gene has CDR1 SGHDN and CDR2 FVKESK. V was shortened by 3 bases and J by 2 bases, with 9 bases between the two germline ends. The length of the CDR3 is 14 residues. The CDR3 bases are TGTGCCAGCAGCCAGGGACTTGCCACAGATACGCAGTATTTT. The encoded protein is CASSQGLATDTQYF.